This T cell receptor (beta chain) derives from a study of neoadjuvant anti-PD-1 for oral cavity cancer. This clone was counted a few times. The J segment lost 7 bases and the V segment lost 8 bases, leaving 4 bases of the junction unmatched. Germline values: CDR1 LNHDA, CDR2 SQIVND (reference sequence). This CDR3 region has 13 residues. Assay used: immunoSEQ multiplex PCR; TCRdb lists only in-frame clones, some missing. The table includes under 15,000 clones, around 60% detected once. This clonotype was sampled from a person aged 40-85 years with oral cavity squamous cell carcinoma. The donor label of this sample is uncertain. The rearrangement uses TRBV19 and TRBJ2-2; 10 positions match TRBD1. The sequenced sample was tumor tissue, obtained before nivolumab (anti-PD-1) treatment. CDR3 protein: CASAGTGDGELFF. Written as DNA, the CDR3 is TGTGCCAGTGCGGGGACAGGGGACGGGGAGCTGTTTTTT.